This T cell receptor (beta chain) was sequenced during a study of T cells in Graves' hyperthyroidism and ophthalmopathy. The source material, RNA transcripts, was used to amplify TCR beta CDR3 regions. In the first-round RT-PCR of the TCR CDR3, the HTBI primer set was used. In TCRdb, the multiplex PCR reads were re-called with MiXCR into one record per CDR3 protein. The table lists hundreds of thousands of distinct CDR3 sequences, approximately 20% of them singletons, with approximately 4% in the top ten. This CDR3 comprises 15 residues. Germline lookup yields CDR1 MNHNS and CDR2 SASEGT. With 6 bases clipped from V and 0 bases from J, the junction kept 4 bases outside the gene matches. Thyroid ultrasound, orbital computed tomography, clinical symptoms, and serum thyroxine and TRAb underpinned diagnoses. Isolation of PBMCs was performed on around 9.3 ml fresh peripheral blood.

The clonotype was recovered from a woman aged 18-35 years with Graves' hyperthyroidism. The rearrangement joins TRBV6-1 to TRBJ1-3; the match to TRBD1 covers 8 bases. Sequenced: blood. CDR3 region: CASRGTGLSGNTIYF. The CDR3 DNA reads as TGTGCCAGCAGGGGGACAGGCCTCTCTGGAAACACCATATATTTT.